This T cell receptor beta chain was sequenced in a study of blood T cells in healthy people across ages. Of note for this clonotype: The conserved phenylalanine or tryptophan is not found at the CDR3 terminus, so this likely reflects a read error.

With a J-beta primer mix and a sample-barcoded 5' primer, a second PCR ran about 7 to 11 cycles. Through a template-switch adaptor with 12 random nucleotides, each cDNA molecule received a tag. TCRdb fed the 5' RACE reads into MiXCR, producing one record per CDR3 protein. The sample shows 1,300,000 or so distinct CDR3 sequences, around 55% of them seen only once. The V gene's germline CDR1 is SGHDN and CDR2 FVKESK. CDR3 length equals 13 residues. V shed 6 bases and J shed 8 bases, with 14 bases lying between them. This clonotype originated in a young man in good health. The specimen was blood. The chain carries TRBV14 and TRBJ2-4; TRBD1 might be the D (5 bases). The CDR3: CASSRQMDDIQYL. In nucleotides, the CDR3 is TGTGCCAGCAGTAGACAGATGGATGACATTCAGTACTTA.